This T cell receptor beta chain was observed in a study of T cell changes during pregnancy in multiple sclerosis. Sequencing was performed with immunoSEQ multiplex PCR; in TCRdb, only in-frame clones are kept and a portion is missing. The repertoire has approximately 70,000 clones, 85% to 95% of them found once; the top ten carry roughly 0.13%. From germline, CDR1 is SGHDN and CDR2 FVKESK. CDR3 length: 15 amino acids. Trimming cost V 4 bases and J 5 bases; bases outside gene matches: 5. The chain combines TRBV14 with TRBJ2-5; 12 bases align to TRBD2. Sequenced material: CD4+ T cells from peripheral blood mononuclear cells, taken after pregnancy. The receptor was isolated from a female donor with multiple sclerosis, enrolled in a pregnancy study. The CDR3 spells CASSPSGRAFETQYF. The CDR3 nucleotides are TGTGCCAGCAGCCCTAGCGGGAGGGCGTTTGAGACCCAGTACTTC. Drawing the rest from reference TRBV14 and TRBJ2-5, the complete variable domain is EAGVTQFPSHSVIEKGQTVTLRCDPISGHDNLYWYRRVMGKEIKFLLHFVKESKQDESGMPNNRFLAERTGGTYSTLKVQPAELEDSGVYFCASSPSGRAFETQYFGPGTRLLVL.